This TCR beta chain came from a study of beta chain features in type 1 diabetes. Study findings and constraints: Patients with type 1 diabetes carried fewer insertions and had more deletions at their VDJ junctions.

In regard to this clone: Its target is unknown.

Every isolated RNA sample was fully reverse transcribed, so sequencing captured expressed TCRB transcripts. The average output of naive, central memory and regulatory T cell samples was approximately 3.7 million reads. Produced via immunoSEQ multiplex PCR; TCRdb's table is partial and in-frame only. Among 350,000 or so clones listed, about 20% were seen once. The CDR3 spans 13 residues. The V segment lost 5 bases and the J segment 3 bases; nucleotides outside the gene matches: 3. The germline CDR1 and CDR2 sequences are SQVTM and ANQGSEA. This sequence originates from a woman younger than 30 in good health. The chain carries TRBV29-1 and TRBJ1-5; 8 nucleotides align to TRBD1. Sample: naive CD4+ T cells from blood. The CDR3 bases are TGCAGCGTTTCGACAGGGGACAATCAGCCCCAGCATTTT. This sequence encodes CSVSTGDNQPQHF.